This T cell receptor (beta chain) appears in the sequencing data of a study of cytomegalovirus exposure and HLA in healthy donors. Researchers ran the PCR with 60 Vbeta and 13 Jbeta primers. Profiling relied on immunoSEQ multiplex PCR, and the TCRdb table lists in-frame clones only, not all of them. The sample lists some 120,000 clones, 60% to 85% occurring once. V shed 0 bases and J shed 6 bases, with 4 bases lying between them. Germline lookup yields CDR1 SGHDT and CDR2 YYEEEE. This CDR3 comprises 12 residues. The chain couples TRBV5-6 to TRBJ2-1; no clear D gene. Material: PBMCs. The clonotype comes from a middle-aged woman in good health and CMV-seronegative. Here the CDR3 reads CASSLGLNEQFF. CDR3 sequence (DNA): TGTGCCAGCAGCTTGGGACTCAATGAGCAGTTCTTC.